Described below is a single T cell receptor beta chain sequence and its context. Those patients picked for sequencing had displayed CD8+CD57+ cell expansion on flow cytometry. Genomic DNA templated the TCR beta VDJ and CDR3 profiling. TCRdb independently ran MiXCR on the reads; one entry per CDR3 protein. The sample includes just over 450,000 distinct CDR3 sequences, less than 35% seen only once; the top ten take approximately 0.82%. The data were obtained in a study of CD8+CD57+ T cells in acquired aplastic anemia. Trimming took off 4 bases at V and 7 bases at J, with 13 bases between the two ends. The germline V gene has CDR1 SQVTM and CDR2 ANQGSEA. The CDR3 has 12 amino acids.

The chain uses TRBV29-1 and TRBJ1-2; tentative D call: TRBD1 (6 bases). The sequenced material came from sorted CD4+, CD8+, or CD8+CD57+ T cells (not recorded which) from PBMCs. This TCR derives from a human donor with aplastic anemia. The CDR3: CSVGRDTVGYTF. CDR3 in DNA: TGCAGCGTTGGCCGGGACACAGTTGGCTACACCTTC. Looking up the rest from reference TRBV29-1 and TRBJ1-2 gives the full variable domain: SAVISQKPSRDICQRGTSLTIQCQVDSQVTMMFWYRQQPGQSLTLIATANQGSEATYESGFVIDKFPISRPNLTFSTLTVSNMSPEDSSIYLCSVGRDTVGYTFGSGTRLTVV.